The 24 T cell receptor beta chains below were found in one sample sequenced in a study of human thymus T cells. Obtained as resections during corrective heart surgery, the thymus tissue was then studied. Assay used: immunoSEQ multiplex PCR; TCRdb lists only in-frame clones, some missing. Among around 70,000 clones listed, 95% were seen once. Specimen: thymus tissue. The source of these receptors is a girl under two years old with a congenital heart defect but otherwise immunologically healthy.

V usage is TRBV4-1 and J usage is TRBJ1-5; D perhaps matches TRBD1 (5 bases). This CDR3 spans 15 amino acids. Trimming took off 4 bases at V and 5 bases at J, with 15 bases between the two ends. Germline V gene sequence: CDR1 MGHRA, CDR2 YSYEKL. The CDR3 DNA is TGCGCCAGCAGCCCATATGGGGACGGCTATCAGCCCCAGCATTTT. Encoded protein: CASSPYGDGYQPQHF.

This rearrangement joins TRBV4-2 to TRBJ2-7; 8 bases align to TRBD2. CDR1 is LGHNA, CDR2 YNFKEQ, per germline. V shed 4 bases and J 1 base; nucleotides not matched to a gene: 18. The CDR3 is 19 amino acids. The CDR3 protein is CASSLLGCREGQGSYEQYF. CDR3 sequence (DNA): TGTGCCAGCAGCCTTCTGGGGTGTCGGGAGGGCCAAGGGTCCTACGAGCAGTACTTC.

The genes are TRBV7-9 and TRBJ1-5; D uncertain. The CDR3 has 12 residues. V lost 5 bases to trimming and J lost 3 bases, with 5 bases between them. CDR1 is SEHNR and CDR2 is FQNEAQ in the germline V gene (reference sequence). CDR3 amino acids: CASSVFNQPQHF. For the CDR3, the DNA is TGTGCCAGCAGCGTATTCAATCAGCCCCAGCATTTT.

This chain links TRBV4-1 with TRBJ2-1, with 10 bases aligning to TRBD1. Germline V CDR1 and CDR2: MGHRA, YSYEKL. V was clipped by 0 bases and J by 1 base; unmatched bases: 18. The CDR3 is 22 amino acids. CDR3 sequence reads: CASSQEDRGGTGGALSYNEQFF. As DNA, the CDR3 is TGCGCCAGCAGCCAAGAGGACAGGGGGGGAACAGGGGGCGCGTTATCCTACAATGAGCAGTTCTTC.

This clone came up a few times. V is TRBV27 and J is TRBJ1-4; D is undetermined. The length of the CDR3 is 14 residues. Per the germline V gene, CDR1 is MNHEY and CDR2 is SMNVEV (reference sequence). Deletions cut 3 bases from V and 0 bases from J, with 5 bases between. The CDR3 DNA reads as TGTGCCAGCAGTTTTGGTGCAACTAATGAAAAACTGTTTTTT. Its translation is CASSFGATNEKLFF.

This clone was seen a single time. This rearrangement joins TRBV5-1 to TRBJ1-2, with 7 bases lining up with TRBD1. CDR1 and CDR2 (germline): SGHRS, YFSETQ. The J segment lost 5 bases and the V segment lost 4 bases, leaving 8 bases of the junction unmatched. The CDR3 has 14 amino acids. In DNA form, the CDR3 reads TGCGCCAGCAGCCTACTGGGACAGCTATATGGCTACACCTTC. Protein product: CASSLLGQLYGYTF.

V usage is TRBV7-8 and J usage is TRBJ2-3, with a weak D call TRBD2 (6 bases). The CDR3 runs 14 residues. V gave up 10 bases and J gave up 2 bases, with 16 bases separating them. Germline lookup yields CDR1 SGHVS and CDR2 FQNEAQ. CDR3 sequence reads: CATSPSAHTDTQYF. CDR3 DNA: TGTGCCACCTCGCCTAGCGCTCACACAGATACGCAGTATTTT.

The rearrangement uses TRBV7-9 and TRBJ2-7, with TRBD2 matching 14 bases. This CDR3 is 15 amino acids long. V shed 3 bases and J 3 bases; nucleotides not matched to a gene: 1. CDR1 and CDR2 (germline): SEHNR, FQNEAQ (reference sequence). The CDR3 region is CASSLGLAGVYEQYF. CDR3 DNA: TGTGCCAGCAGCTTGGGACTAGCGGGAGTCTACGAGCAGTACTTC. Supplemented by reference TRBV7-9 and TRBJ2-7, the full variable domain reads DTGVSQNPRHKITKRGQNVTFRCDPISEHNRLYWYRQTLGQGPEFLTYFQNEAQLEKSRLLSDRFSAERPKGSFSTLEIQRTEQGDSAMYLCASSLGLAGVYEQYFGPGTRLTVT.

The rearrangement joins TRBV4-1 to TRBJ1-3; 7 bases are shared with TRBD1. The CDR3 is made up of 16 amino acids. Losses at the gene ends were 3 bases for V and 1 base for J; bases not matched to a gene: 6. CDR1 MGHRA and CDR2 YSYEKL come from the germline V gene. This chain's CDR3 is CASSQAGGESGNTIYF. The DNA of the CDR3 is TGCGCCAGCAGCCAGGCAGGGGGAGAGTCTGGAAACACCATATATTTT.

The chain combines TRBV5-1 with TRBJ1-3; D is undetermined. CDR1 is SGHRS and CDR2 is YFSETQ in the germline V gene. Between the trimmed V and J ends, which lost 0 bases and 9 bases, there was a span of 10 bases. The CDR3 spans 13 residues. This chain's CDR3 is CASSLGLGGTIYF. The CDR3 nucleotides read TGCGCCAGCAGCTTGGGGCTGGGCGGCACCATATATTTT. Looking up the rest from reference TRBV5-1 and TRBJ1-3 gives the full variable domain: KAGVTQTPRYLIKTRGQQVTLSCSPISGHRSVSWYQQTPGQGLQFLFEYFSETQRNKGNFPGRFSGRQFSNSRSEMNVSTLELGDSALYLCASSLGLGGTIYFGEGSWLTVV.

The chain joins TRBV28 to TRBJ2-7; the D gene could be TRBD1 or TRBD2 (5 bases each). Germline CDR1 is MDHEN and CDR2 is SYDVKM. The CDR3 has 16 amino acids. V lost 2 bases and J lost 1, with 15 bases in between. The CDR3 DNA follows: TGTGCCAGCAGTTTACCAACTAGACAGTGGTCCTACGAGCAGTACTTC. Translated: CASSLPTRQWSYEQYF.

The chain joins TRBV27 to TRBJ2-4, with D uncertain. Deletions cut 3 bases from V and 0 bases from J, with 9 bases between. The CDR3 is made up of 15 amino acids. Germline V lookup: CDR1 MNHEY, CDR2 SMNVEV (reference sequence). Here the CDR3 DNA reads TGTGCCAGCAGTTTCCGCCGTGGAGCCAAAAACATTCAGTACTTC. It yields the protein CASSFRRGAKNIQYF.

J is TRBJ1-1 and V is TRBV27; 7 nucleotides line up with TRBD1. Germline loops: CDR1 MNHEY, CDR2 SMNVEV (reference sequence). This CDR3 spans 14 amino acids. The J segment lost 4 bases and the V segment lost 5 bases, leaving 7 bases of the junction unmatched. As DNA, the CDR3 is TGTGCCAGCAGTCCCCACAGGGGATTCACTGAAGCTTTCTTT. Translated, it gives CASSPHRGFTEAFF.

The count of this clone is one. This sequence joins TRBV4-3 and TRBJ1-2; no reliable D call. Trimming left V 0 bases short and J 4 bases short, with 12 bases between. CDR3 length: 15 amino acids. In germline, CDR1 is LGHNA, CDR2 YSLEER. The CDR3 DNA reads as TGCGCCAGCAGCCAAGATCGGGAACGGCCCTATGGCTACACCTTC. Amino acid sequence: CASSQDRERPYGYTF.

The chain has TRBV18 and TRBJ2-5, with a tentative D call TRBD2 (5 bases). Germline V gives CDR1 KGHSH, CDR2 LQKENI. V was cut by 3 bases and J by 1 base, with 15 bases left in between. The CDR3 has 16 residues. The CDR3 sequence: CASSPDSEAPQETQYF. CDR3 in DNA: TGTGCCAGCTCACCGGACTCGGAGGCCCCCCAAGAGACCCAGTACTTC.

This chain's CDR3 is CASRGRQGGFNQPQHF. The CDR3 coding sequence is TGCGCCAGCAGGGGGAGACAGGGAGGTTTCAATCAGCCCCAGCATTTT. This chain joins TRBV10-1 and TRBJ1-5; 7 bases are a match to TRBD1. The germline gives CDR1 WNHNN, CDR2 SYGVQD (reference sequence). V lost 6 bases and J lost 3; bases outside the gene matches: 11. The CDR3 extends over 16 amino acids.

The rearrangement links TRBV28 to TRBJ1-1, with D unresolved. Germline values: CDR1 MDHEN, CDR2 SYDVKM. V was pared by 8 bases and J by 3 bases, with 22 bases between. This CDR3 region has 16 residues. CDR3 in DNA: TGTGCCAGCCGCCGTCGGCCGACCTGGAGGGACACTGAAGCTTTCTTT. Translating gives CASRRRPTWRDTEAFF.

This clone was detected once. The rearrangement joins TRBV28 to TRBJ1-3; D is unclear. This CDR3 contains 16 residues. Trimming took 5 bases from V and 0 from J, leaving 14 bases between them. CDR1 is MDHEN, CDR2 SYDVKM, per germline. CDR3 sequence: CASSPRTYASGNTIYF. The CDR3 DNA reads TGTGCCAGCAGTCCCCGGACCTATGCCTCTGGAAACACCATATATTTT.

This clone was observed a single time. The chain uses TRBV6-5 and TRBJ2-7; D could derive from TRBD1 or TRBD2 (5 bases each). CDR1 MNHEY and CDR2 SVGAGI come from the germline V gene. The CDR3 runs to 14 residues. V was clipped by 2 bases and J by 4 bases, with 12 bases between them. This CDR3 is CASSYRGMVYEQYF. The CDR3 region has the DNA TGTGCCAGCAGTTACCGGGGCATGGTTTACGAGCAGTACTTC.

The chain links TRBV11-2 to TRBJ2-1, with a tentative D call TRBD2 (6 bases). Trimming stripped 1 base from V and 13 bases from J, with 17 bases between. CDR3 size: 14 residues. Germline V gives CDR1 SGHAT, CDR2 FQNNGV. CDR3 in amino acids: CASSLVGGTDPQFF. CDR3 in DNA: TGTGCCAGCAGCTTAGTTGGGGGGACGGATCCACAGTTCTTC.

V and J are TRBV7-4 and TRBJ2-7; D not certain. CDR1 is SGHVT and CDR2 is SQSDAQ in the germline V gene. Trimming removed 6 bases from V and 4 bases from J, with 1 base in between. The CDR3 sequence is 9 residues long. The CDR3 DNA follows: TGTGCCAGCAGGTACGAGCAGTACTTC. This codes for CASRYEQYF.

This chain joins TRBV12-5 and TRBJ2-1, with TRBD2 identical over 13 bases. The trim removed 4 bases at V and 0 bases at J, leaving 0 bases unmatched. The CDR3 runs to 16 residues. CDR1 is LGHNT, CDR2 FRNRAP, per germline. This CDR3 reads CASGWTSGGSYNEQFF. CDR3 nucleotides: TGTGCTAGTGGTTGGACTAGCGGGGGCTCCTACAATGAGCAGTTCTTC.

This chain links TRBV14 with TRBJ2-7, with D hard to call. CDR1 SGHDN and CDR2 FVKESK come from the germline V gene. V was cut by 0 bases and J by 5 bases, with 8 bases left in between. There are 13 residues in the CDR3. CDR3 amino acids: CASSQDQQNEQYF. CDR3 nucleotide sequence: TGTGCCAGCAGCCAAGATCAACAGAACGAGCAGTACTTC.

This chain joins TRBV7-9 and TRBJ1-1, with D unresolved. Trimming took off 0 bases at V and 1 base at J, with 12 bases between the two ends. The germline gives CDR1 SEHNR, CDR2 FQNEAQ (reference sequence). CDR3 length equals 16 residues. The CDR3 nucleotides are TGTGCCAGCAGCTTAGCGCGAGGGTCTAGGAACACTGAAGCTTTCTTT. As protein: CASSLARGSRNTEAFF. Complete variable domain (other parts from reference TRBV7-9 and TRBJ1-1): DTGVSQNPRHKITKRGQNVTFRCDPISEHNRLYWYRQTLGQGPEFLTYFQNEAQLEKSRLLSDRFSAERPKGSFSTLEIQRTEQGDSAMYLCASSLARGSRNTEAFFGQGTRLTVV.